This T cell receptor beta chain was identified during a study of chemoradiotherapy in HPV16-positive cancers. Study-wide points: Only two HPV16-positive patients supplied the functional HPV-specificity definition.

This clone was seen more than once but under ten times. No antigen is known for it. Clones were sequenced by immunoSEQ multiplex PCR, and TCRdb holds only the in-frame ones, with some missing. The sample has about 970 clones, 85% to 90% seen once. V lost 4 bases and J lost 6, with 20 bases in between. The CDR3 length is 16 residues. Germline lookup yields CDR1 MGHRA and CDR2 YSYEKL. This TCR came from a human donor with HPV-associated anogenital cancer. Source: tumor tissue, taken from a patient who underwent chemoradiotherapy. This chain connects TRBV4-1 to TRBJ2-3; D is unclear. The CDR3 reads CASSPEGPDPRDTQYF. CDR3 in DNA: TGCGCCAGCAGCCCGGAAGGCCCAGATCCCAGGGATACGCAGTATTTT.